The sequence of this T cell receptor beta chain was determined in a study of T-cell memory formation after mild COVID-19. TCRdb re-analysed the 5' RACE reads in MiXCR, keeping a single row per CDR3 protein. The repertoire holds under 400,000 distinct CDR3 sequences, with 25% to 30% as singletons. A word on this clonotype: Its antigen is undetermined.

Overall study findings and caveats: SARS-CoV-2 specificity of second-wave clones peaking day 37 was unconfirmed. Memory from before infection featured some responding clones, which suggests cross-reactive memory joined. The study found contracting CD4+ clones mainly in CM and EM and contracting CD8+ clones in EMRA.

The clonotype comes from an adult woman who had mild COVID-19 (a few samples of this study predate the infection). Cell type and time point are not known. The sequenced material came from PBMCs or a T cell subset sorted from them (not recorded which).

The CDR3 protein is CASSSFNTEAFF. CDR3 in DNA: TGTGCCAGCAGTTCCTTTAACACTGAAGCTTTCTTT. The chain recombines TRBV6-5 with TRBJ1-1; D remains unclear. The CDR3 totals 12 residues. V was cut by 4 bases and J by 2 bases, with 5 bases left in between. CDR1 and CDR2 (germline): MNHEY, SVGAGI.